Sequencing of this T cell receptor beta chain was carried out in a study of early T cells in non-severe SARS-CoV-2 infection. On the study more broadly: Sequenced bulk RNA came from whole blood that was unsorted, and chains were unpaired.

Each CDR3 protein is one row after TCRdb ran MiXCR on the 5' RACE reads. The sample lists 55,000 to 80,000 distinct CDR3 sequences; almost 9% were seen once. The CDR3 is 16 amino acids. From germline, CDR1 is DFQATT and CDR2 SNEGSKA (reference sequence). V lost 4 bases to trimming and J lost 3 bases; unmatched junction nucleotides: 9. This clonotype was found many times. The clonotype was recovered from an adult who was a healthcare worker with PCR-confirmed SARS-CoV-2 infection or an uninfected control (not recorded which). V gene TRBV20-1 combines with J gene TRBJ1-2; 12 bases line up with TRBD1. The specimen comprised whole blood, sampled at baseline. The CDR3 DNA reads TGCAGTGCTACCCTCCCCGGGACAGGGGGCGACTATGGCTACACCTTC. Translated, it gives CSATLPGTGGDYGYTF.